This entry lists 27 T cell receptor beta chains sequenced from one sample in a study of regulatory T cells in long-lasting Graves disease. Time point described: newly diagnosed GD, antithyroid drugs for less than 3 months. With RNA extracted from PBMCs as input, the TCR library was made. Arm-PCR of CDR3 regions with iRepertoire HTBI primers generated TCR beta libraries. TCRdb reprocessed the multiplex PCR reads with MiXCR, giving one entry per CDR3 protein. The table records roughly 420,000 distinct CDR3 sequences, 14% of them present only once. These data were also filed under a second study, of T cells in Graves' hyperthyroidism and ophthalmopathy.

The sample here was peripheral blood mononuclear cells (PBMCs), taken at new diagnosis, from a patient treated with antithyroid drugs. These receptors originate from a woman in her forties or fifties with Graves disease.

The sample holds many counts of this clonotype. The chain uses TRBV5-8 and TRBJ1-1, with D possibly matching TRBD1 (6 bases). The CDR3 spans 13 residues. The germline V gene has CDR1 SGHTS and CDR2 YDEGEE. The V and J ends lost 3 bases and 5 bases respectively, with 11 bases between them. This CDR3 is CASSWTAPTEAFF. CDR3 in DNA: TGTGCCAGCAGCTGGACAGCTCCTACTGAAGCTTTCTTT. Drawing the rest from reference TRBV5-8 and TRBJ1-1, the complete variable domain is EAGVTQSPTHLIKTRGQQATLRCSPISGHTSVYWYQQALGLGLQFLLWYDEGEERNRGNFPPRFSGRQFPNYSSELNVNALELEDSALYLCASSWTAPTEAFFGQGTRLTVV.

Concerning this clonotype itself: A much larger clone differs by one base, so this may be a read error. The rearrangement links TRBV24-1 to TRBJ1-5; the D is unclear. CDR3 length: 14 amino acids. Germline CDR1 KGHDR, CDR2 SFDVKD. Here the CDR3 DNA reads TGTGCCTCCAGTGTATCGGCCCCTACCCAGCCCCAGCATTTT. Translating gives CASSVSAPTQPQHF.

Concerning this clonotype itself: The CDR3 end shows no conserved phenylalanine or tryptophan, and so a read error is likely. The rearrangement links TRBV20-1 to TRBJ1-2; possible D gene TRBD1, 5 bases. Germline V lookup: CDR1 DFQATT, CDR2 SNEGSKA (reference sequence). This CDR3 is 15 amino acids long. V was shortened by 3 bases and J by 3 bases, with 17 bases between the two germline ends. CDR3: CSASTGGFGDYGYTL. The CDR3 coding sequence is TGCAGTGCTAGCACGGGGGGATTTGGGGACTATGGCTACACCCTC.

This clonotype was seen many times. The CDR3 coding sequence is TGCGCCAGCAGTGAGTCCAGTATCCAAGAGACCCAGTACTTC. Protein sequence: CASSESSIQETQYF. The V and J genes are TRBV10-1 and TRBJ2-5; D remains ambiguous. V was cut by 0 bases and J by 1 base, with 6 bases left in between. From germline, CDR1 is WNHNN and CDR2 SYGVQD (reference sequence). The CDR3 is made up of 14 amino acids.

This clonotype was found many times. CDR3 DNA: TGTGCCAGCAGTTACCCCGGACAGGGGGCCTACGAGCAGTACTTC. Protein sequence: CASSYPGQGAYEQYF. The chain uses TRBV28 and TRBJ2-7; TRBD1 matches at 10 bases. The CDR3 spans 15 residues. Trimming cost V 4 bases and J 2 bases; bases outside gene matches: 5. Per the germline V gene, CDR1 is MDHEN and CDR2 is SYDVKM.

This clonotype came up many times. V and J are TRBV11-2 and TRBJ2-1, with D hard to call. Per the germline V gene, CDR1 is SGHAT and CDR2 is FQNNGV. The CDR3 runs to 15 residues. V lost 0 bases and J 6 bases, leaving 12 bases between the germline ends. The DNA of the CDR3 is TGTGCCAGCAGCTTAGACGTTGCCCTAGTCAATGAGCAGTTCTTC. Amino acid sequence: CASSLDVALVNEQFF.

Regarding this clonotype: One junction end disagrees with the germline gene, perhaps due to a read error. The chain carries TRBV20-1 and TRBJ1-2, with TRBD1 matching 7 bases. There are 13 residues in the CDR3. The germline gives CDR1 DFQATT, CDR2 SNEGSKA (reference sequence). CDR3 sequence: CSAREGGAGGYTF. The DNA for the CDR3 is TGCAGTGCTCGAGAAGGGGGCGCAGGCGGCTACACCTTC.

This clonotype was counted ten times or more. This rearrangement joins TRBV2 to TRBJ2-7; 7 bases are a match to TRBD1. This CDR3 comprises 15 residues. Trimming cost V 2 bases and J 3 bases; bases outside gene matches: 7. The germline CDR1 and CDR2 sequences are SNHLY and FYNNEI. The DNA for the CDR3 is TGTGCCAGCAGTGAAAAGAGACAGGGTATCTACGAGCAGTACTTC. As protein: CASSEKRQGIYEQYF.

Many counts were recorded for this clonotype. The chain recombines TRBV28 with TRBJ1-1; no reliable D call. Germline V gene lookup returns CDR1 MDHEN and CDR2 SYDVKM. The ends were cut back, 5 bases at V and 7 bases at J, with 14 bases in the middle. The CDR3 contains 13 residues. CDR3 sequence reads: CASSPRHLGEAFF. DNA for the CDR3: TGTGCCAGCAGTCCCCGACATTTGGGTGAAGCTTTCTTT.

Only a few counts were recorded for this clonotype. CDR3: CASTSRTADTGELFF. The CDR3 bases are TGTGCCAGTACGTCCAGAACGGCTGACACCGGGGAGCTGTTTTTT. This chain connects TRBV19 to TRBJ2-2; no clear D gene. This CDR3 comprises 15 residues. Germline V lookup: CDR1 LNHDA, CDR2 SQIVND (reference sequence). The V end lost 7 bases, the J end lost 3 bases, and 15 bases lay between the germline ends. The full variable domain, with the rest looked up from reference TRBV19 and TRBJ2-2, is DGGITQSPKYLFRKEGQNVTLSCEQNLNHDAMYWYRQDPGQGLRLIYYSQIVNDFQKGDIAEGYSVSREKKESFPLTVTSAQKNPTAFYLCASTSRTADTGELFFGEGSRLTVL.

This clonotype occurred many times. This sequence joins TRBV5-1 and TRBJ2-1, with TRBD2 matching over 12 bases. Germline CDR1 reads SGHRS; CDR2 reads YFSETQ. The CDR3 has 16 residues. Trimming took 3 bases from V and 0 from J; bases not matched to a gene: 1. CDR3 loop: CASSWTSGNSYNEQFF. DNA for the CDR3: TGCGCCAGCAGCTGGACTAGCGGGAACTCCTACAATGAGCAGTTCTTC.

Ten or more counts support this clonotype. V usage is TRBV28 and J usage is TRBJ2-5, with TRBD2 matching over 9 bases. Germline CDR1 MDHEN, CDR2 SYDVKM. The CDR3 is made up of 17 amino acids. The ends lost 2 bases at V and 1 base at J; junction bases unmatched: 8. The CDR3 region is CASSLKWLAGPQETQYF. The CDR3, as DNA: TGTGCCAGCAGTTTAAAGTGGCTAGCGGGGCCCCAAGAGACCCAGTACTTC.

This clonotype came up a few times. The chain has TRBV19 and TRBJ2-3, with no clear D. Deletions cut 4 bases from V and 2 bases from J, with 13 bases between. Germline V gene lookup returns CDR1 LNHDA and CDR2 SQIVND (reference sequence). There are 15 residues in the CDR3. The CDR3 region is CASSTPSVATDTQYF. The CDR3 nucleotides read TGTGCCAGTAGTACCCCCTCCGTGGCCACAGATACGCAGTATTTT.

This clonotype occurred a few times. V is TRBV12-3 or TRBV12-4 and J is TRBJ2-2, with TRBD1 identical over 8 bases. This CDR3 is 14 amino acids long. J lost 6 bases, V lost 4 bases, and 4 bases had no gene match. CDR3 sequence: CASSYDRGSGELFF. The CDR3, as DNA: TGTGCCAGCAGTTACGACAGGGGATCCGGGGAGCTGTTTTTT.

This clonotype came up many times. The chain is built from TRBV28 and TRBJ2-3; TRBD2 is a possible D gene (7 bases). This CDR3 is built from 18 residues. Trimming removed 5 bases from V and 1 base from J, with 22 bases in between. The germline CDR1 and CDR2 sequences are MDHEN and SYDVKM. CDR3: CASSTSLGGGAGTDTQYF. The CDR3 DNA sequence: TGTGCCAGCAGTACCAGCTTGGGGGGGGGCGCAGGCACAGATACGCAGTATTTT.

This clonotype was seen repeatedly, ten times or more. This chain connects TRBV28 to TRBJ2-7, with D tentatively TRBD2 (5 bases). Germline loops: CDR1 MDHEN, CDR2 SYDVKM. The CDR3 contains 18 residues. The V gene lost 2 bases and the J gene lost 0 bases, with 20 bases spanning the gap. The CDR3 nucleotides read TGTGCCAGCAGTTTAAATCCCCTTAGATCGGGAAGCTCCTACGAGCAGTACTTC. Its translation: CASSLNPLRSGSSYEQYF.

As concerns this clonotype: Possible read error: a much larger clone is one base away. This chain uses TRBV6-2 or TRBV6-3 with TRBJ2-2; D is undetermined. The germline V gene has CDR1 MNHEY and CDR2 SVGEGT. This CDR3 comprises 14 residues. In DNA, the CDR3 is TGTGCCGGCAGTTACTCGAGGAACACCGGGGAGCTGTTTTTT. This translates into CAGSYSRNTGELFF.

In its sample, this clonotype was seen a few times. The chain uses TRBV19 and TRBJ2-1; 7 bases are a match to TRBD2. The V segment lost 3 bases and the J segment 2 bases; nucleotides outside the gene matches: 7. This CDR3 spans 16 amino acids. Germline-derived CDR1 and CDR2 are LNHDA and SQIVND (reference sequence). CDR3 amino acids: CASSIPRTRTYNEQFF. The CDR3 coding sequence is TGTGCCAGTAGTATCCCGCGGACTAGGACCTACAATGAGCAGTTCTTC.

This clonotype was observed many times. The rearrangement joins TRBV12-3 or TRBV12-4 to TRBJ2-1; 7 positions agree with TRBD2. The CDR3 consists of 14 residues. Unmatched junction bases numbered 5, after V lost 5 bases and J lost 4 bases. The CDR3 reads CASSRTSSYNEQFF. In nucleotides, the CDR3 is TGTGCCAGCAGTCGGACTAGTAGTTACAATGAGCAGTTCTTC.

This clonotype was counted a few times. The rearrangement uses TRBV3-1 and TRBJ2-1, with 13 bases that match TRBD2. The CDR3 totals 15 residues. CDR1 and CDR2 from the germline V gene are LGHDT and YNNKEL (reference sequence). V lost 1 base to trimming and J lost 9 bases; unmatched junction nucleotides: 3. The CDR3 sequence is CASSQVGLAGAEQFF. Written as DNA, the CDR3 is TGTGCCAGCAGCCAAGTAGGACTAGCGGGAGCTGAGCAGTTCTTC.

This clonotype was recorded a few times. The gene calls are TRBV20-1 and TRBJ2-7, with 7 bases that match TRBD1. V dropped 6 bases and J dropped 3; count of bases not matched to a gene: 8. CDR1 is DFQATT and CDR2 is SNEGSKA in the germline V gene (reference sequence). CDR3 length equals 13 residues. DNA of the CDR3: TGCAGTGCCCAGGGACAGATAAACTACGAGCAGTACTTC. Translation: CSAQGQINYEQYF.

The J gene is TRBJ2-1, the V gene TRBV28; 10 bases align to TRBD2. The CDR3 totals 16 residues. The trim removed 3 bases at V and 5 bases at J, leaving 7 bases unmatched. Germline-derived CDR1 and CDR2 are MDHEN and SYDVKM. CDR3 region: CASSFTRTSGNNEQFF. The CDR3 DNA reads TGTGCCAGCAGTTTCACCCGGACTAGCGGCAACAATGAGCAGTTCTTC. The full variable domain, with the rest looked up from reference TRBV28 and TRBJ2-1, is DVKVTQSSRYLVKRTGEKVFLECVQDMDHENMFWYRQDPGLGLRLIYFSYDVKMKEKGDIPEGYSVSREKKERFSLILESASTNQTSMYLCASSFTRTSGNNEQFFGPGTRLTVL.

Ten or more counts support this clonotype. The CDR3 DNA is TGTGCCAGCAGCGGCCCTCAAACGGATGAGCAGTTCTTC. This gives the protein CASSGPQTDEQFF. The chain has TRBV7-3 and TRBJ2-1; no clear D gene. V was cut by 5 bases and J by 8 bases, with 13 bases left in between. Germline CDR1 reads SGHTA; CDR2 reads FQGTGA. There are 13 residues in the CDR3.

V is TRBV4-2 and J is TRBJ1-1; D is ambiguous. Trimming left V 2 bases short and J 5 bases short, with 6 bases between. The CDR3 consists of 12 residues. The germline V gene encodes CDR1 LGHNA and CDR2 YNFKEQ. CDR3 bases: TGTGCCAGCAGCCAACCGTCAACTGAAGCTTTCTTT. The encoded protein is CASSQPSTEAFF.

Turning to this clonotype: Being one base from a much bigger clone, this may be a read error. This CDR3 fails to terminate in the conserved phenylalanine or tryptophan, so it likely reflects a read error. The gene calls are TRBV3-1 and TRBJ1-4, with D perhaps TRBD1 (6 bases). In germline, CDR1 is LGHDT, CDR2 YNNKEL (reference sequence). This CDR3 spans 18 amino acids. Deletions cut 2 bases from V and 5 bases from J, with 21 bases between. The CDR3 coding sequence is TGTGCCAGCAGCCAAAGTGGGGACTTACAGGGAGGGAATGAAAAACTGTTTTGT. It is translated as CASSQSGDLQGGNEKLFC.

The V gene is TRBV3-1, the J gene TRBJ1-3; no reliable D call. The CDR3 is made up of 16 amino acids. V lost 0 bases and J lost 0, with 9 bases in between. Per germline, CDR1 LGHDT and CDR2 YNNKEL (reference sequence). The CDR3 spells CASSQDIGNSGNTIYF. In DNA, the CDR3 is TGTGCCAGCAGCCAAGATATCGGGAACTCTGGAAACACCATATATTTT.

This clonotype was recorded at least ten times. CDR3 sequence: CASSIAVVADTQYF. The CDR3 DNA reads TGTGCCAGCAGTATAGCGGTCGTCGCAGATACGCAGTATTTT. The rearrangement links TRBV28 to TRBJ2-3; maybe TRBD2 (6 bases). Germline V CDR1 and CDR2: MDHEN, SYDVKM. Trimming left V 5 bases short and J 4 bases short, with 13 bases between. The CDR3 runs to 14 residues.